The T cell receptor (beta chain) described here comes from a study of human T cells and chemical hapten exposure. The overall study: On the upper back, patch tests were applied with 0.01% DPC and read at 6 days.

Details on this clonotype: Its target is unknown.

Time point described: patch test 3, about 24 weeks after DPC sensitization. Treatment denoted: therapeutic diphenylcyclopropenone sensitization with weekly scalp DPC. General observations from the study: There was alopecia in the donors, so their immune response may differ from that of healthy people.

The CDR3 runs 13 residues. TCRdb re-called the RACE reads through MiXCR, storing one row per CDR3 protein. The sample has some 91,000 distinct CDR3 sequences, around a quarter seen once. The TCR was taken from a man aged 35-49 years with alopecia areata. Some clones in this sample may be carry-over from other donors' samples. The J gene is TRBJ2-7, the V gene TRBV21-1. TRBV21-1 is classified as a pseudogene. The sample here was whole blood, taken in connection with sensitization to the hapten diphenylcyclopropenone (DPC). CDR3 nucleotide sequence: TGTGCCAGCAGCAAAGTAGTGAGATCAGGGCAGTACTTC. This sequence encodes CASSKVVRSGQYF.